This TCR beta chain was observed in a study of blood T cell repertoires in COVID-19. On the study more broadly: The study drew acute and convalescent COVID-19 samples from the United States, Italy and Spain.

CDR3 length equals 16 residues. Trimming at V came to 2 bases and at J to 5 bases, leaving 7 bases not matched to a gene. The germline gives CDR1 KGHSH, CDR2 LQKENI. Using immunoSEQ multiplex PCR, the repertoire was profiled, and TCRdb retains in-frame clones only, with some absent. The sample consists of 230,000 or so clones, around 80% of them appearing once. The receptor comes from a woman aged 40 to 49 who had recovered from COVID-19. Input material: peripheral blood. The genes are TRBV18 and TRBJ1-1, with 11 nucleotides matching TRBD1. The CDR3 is CASSPKGQGAWTEAFF. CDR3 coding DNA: TGTGCCAGCTCACCAAAAGGACAGGGGGCATGGACTGAAGCTTTCTTT.